A single sample gave rise to the 20 T cell receptor beta chains below, sequenced in a study of blood T cell repertoires in COVID-19. The method was immunoSEQ multiplex PCR; TCRdb's version includes in-frame clones alone and lacks a portion of them. The repertoire holds approximately 220,000 clones, with about 90% as singletons. Sequenced material: PBMCs or T cells enriched from blood (not recorded which). The receptors were sampled from a man between 25 and 39 years old who had been exposed to COVID-19.

The V and J genes are TRBV10-3 and TRBJ2-5; TRBD2 matches 11 bases. V lost 4 bases and J lost 5; bases outside the gene matches: 6. The CDR3 is 15 amino acids. The V gene's germline CDR1 is ENHRY and CDR2 SYGVKD. CDR3: CAISATSGEGETQYF. CDR3 DNA sequence: TGTGCCATCAGTGCGACTAGCGGGGAGGGTGAGACCCAGTACTTC.

This clone came up once. The V call is TRBV5-1, the J call TRBJ2-7; possible D gene TRBD1, 6 bases. The V end lost 2 bases, the J end lost 5 bases, and 11 bases lay between the germline ends. This CDR3 has 13 residues. Germline V gene lookup returns CDR1 SGHRS and CDR2 YFSETQ. CDR3 loop: CASSFQGIDEQYF. DNA of the CDR3: TGCGCCAGCAGCTTCCAGGGGATCGACGAGCAGTACTTC.

The gene calls are TRBV5-4 and TRBJ1-2; 7 bases line up with TRBD1. The ends lost 2 bases at V and 7 bases at J; junction bases unmatched: 5. The CDR3 is 13 amino acids. Germline-derived CDR1 and CDR2 are SGHNT and YYREEE (reference sequence). The CDR3: CASSLNRGGGYTF. In DNA, the CDR3 is TGTGCCAGCAGCTTAAACAGGGGCGGTGGCTACACCTTC.

This clone was detected a few times. The chain joins TRBV6-5 to TRBJ1-1, with D hard to call. This CDR3 is 13 amino acids long. CDR1 MNHEY and CDR2 SVGAGI come from the germline V gene. Trimming left V 6 bases short and J 1 base short, with 9 bases between. CDR3 sequence: CASSMLGNTEAFF. The CDR3 nucleotides read TGTGCCAGCAGCATGCTCGGGAACACTGAAGCTTTCTTT.

This chain links TRBV24-1 with TRBJ2-5, with a possible D match to TRBD2 (6 bases). This CDR3 is 16 amino acids long. The germline V and J ends were trimmed by 3 bases and 4 bases, with 17 bases remaining between them. Germline V gene sequence: CDR1 KGHDR, CDR2 SFDVKD. The CDR3 region is CATSDSPVSGVETQYF. In nucleotides, the CDR3 is TGTGCCACCAGTGATAGTCCAGTCTCGGGAGTAGAGACCCAGTACTTC.

The J gene is TRBJ1-4, the V gene TRBV27, with a weak D call TRBD1 (6 bases). The V end was cut by 10 bases, the J end by 5 bases, with 11 bases between. The CDR3 contains 12 residues. Germline V lookup: CDR1 MNHEY, CDR2 SMNVEV (reference sequence). The chain's CDR3 is CATKTGNEKLFF. The CDR3 nucleotides are TGTGCCACAAAGACAGGAAATGAAAAACTGTTTTTT. The full variable domain, in which reference TRBV27 and TRBJ1-4 provide the parts outside the CDR3, is EAQVTQNPRYLITVTGKKLTVTCSQNMNHEYMSWYRQDPGLGLRQIYYSMNVEVTDKGDVPEGYKVSRKEKRNFPLILESPSPNQTSLYFCATKTGNEKLFFGSGTQLSVL.

V usage is TRBV4-1 and J usage is TRBJ1-5, with D perhaps matching TRBD1 (6 bases). The CDR3 runs to 15 residues. Trimming removed 5 bases from V and 7 bases from J, with 18 bases in between. The V gene's germline CDR1 is MGHRA and CDR2 YSYEKL. The CDR3 spells CASSYQGKTGQPQHF. In DNA form, the CDR3 reads TGCGCCAGCAGCTACCAGGGGAAAACAGGACAGCCCCAGCATTTT.

Worth noting for this clone: A much larger clone is a single base away; this may be a read error. The gene calls are TRBV2 and TRBJ1-6, with D unresolved. V was shortened by 8 bases and J by 9 bases, with 14 bases between the two germline ends. Germline CDR1 is SNHLY and CDR2 is FYNNEI. This CDR3 has 13 residues. The CDR3 sequence: CASVGIESSPLHF. The DNA for the CDR3 is TGTGCCAGCGTCGGGATAGAATCTTCACCCCTCCACTTT.

This clone was seen more than once but under ten times. This sequence joins TRBV27 and TRBJ2-3; weak D call: TRBD1 (5 bases). Deletions cut 6 bases from V and 5 bases from J, with 12 bases between. The CDR3 spans 13 residues. Per the germline V gene, CDR1 is MNHEY and CDR2 is SMNVEV (reference sequence). The CDR3 DNA reads TGTGCCAGCAGCAAGGGGTTGGGAGATACGCAGTATTTT. As protein: CASSKGLGDTQYF.

V and J are TRBV7-2 and TRBJ1-3; 7 bases are shared with TRBD1. This CDR3 is 14 amino acids long. J lost 4 bases, V lost 3 bases, and 3 bases had no gene match. In germline, CDR1 is SGHTA, CDR2 FQGNSA. In nucleotides, the CDR3 is TGTGCCAGCAGCTTTGCAGGGGGAGGAAACACCATATATTTT. As protein: CASSFAGGGNTIYF.

As DNA, the CDR3 is TGTGCCAGCAGTGAACCCCGACAGGGGGCTAATGAAAAACTGTTTTTT. Its translation: CASSEPRQGANEKLFF. The genes are TRBV6-1 and TRBJ1-4; TRBD1 aligns across 9 bases. V lost 2 bases to trimming and J lost 3 bases; unmatched junction nucleotides: 4. The CDR3 totals 16 residues. CDR1 MNHNS and CDR2 SASEGT come from the germline V gene.

The CDR3 nucleotides read TGTGCCAGCAGCCAAGATGCGGTAGGGGCAGTCGGGTCACCCCTCCACTTT. Encoded protein: CASSQDAVGAVGSPLHF. The J gene is TRBJ1-6, the V gene TRBV3-1 (or the pseudogene TRBV3-2), with a possible D match to TRBD1 (5 bases). Germline CDR1 LGHDT, CDR2 YNNKEL (reference sequence). The ends were cut back, 0 bases at V and 10 bases at J, with 19 bases in the middle. The CDR3 has 17 amino acids.

This chain links TRBV19 with TRBJ1-2; 11 bases line up with TRBD1. J was trimmed by 5 bases and V by 3 bases; bases with no gene match: 5. The CDR3 is made up of 15 amino acids. Per germline, CDR1 LNHDA and CDR2 SQIVND (reference sequence). The CDR3 sequence is CASSITGTGGYGYTF. CDR3 DNA: TGTGCCAGTAGTATTACCGGGACAGGGGGGTATGGCTACACCTTC. Looking up the rest from reference TRBV19 and TRBJ1-2 gives the full variable domain: DGGITQSPKYLFRKEGQNVTLSCEQNLNHDAMYWYRQDPGQGLRLIYYSQIVNDFQKGDIAEGYSVSREKKESFPLTVTSAQKNPTAFYLCASSITGTGGYGYTFGSGTRLTVV.

The chain combines TRBV27 with TRBJ1-4; TRBD1 agrees at 7 bases. From germline, CDR1 is MNHEY and CDR2 SMNVEV (reference sequence). Unmatched junction bases numbered 12, after V lost 7 bases and J lost 7 bases. This CDR3 spans 15 amino acids. In DNA, the CDR3 is TGTGCCAGCAAAAACCAGACAGGGCTAGCTGAAAAACTGTTTTTT. Protein sequence: CASKNQTGLAEKLFF.

The chain carries TRBV14 and TRBJ1-5; D is undetermined. CDR1 and CDR2 (germline): SGHDN, FVKESK. The CDR3 is 12 amino acids. CDR3: CANQEFNQPQHF. CDR3 DNA sequence: TGTGCTAACCAGGAATTCAATCAGCCCCAGCATTTT. The full variable domain, completed using reference TRBV14 and TRBJ1-5, is EAGVTQFPSHSVIEKGQTVTLRCDPISGHDNLYWYRRVMGKEIKFLLHFVKESKQDESGMPNNRFLAERTGGTYSTLKVQPAELEDSGVYFCANQEFNQPQHFGDGTRLSIL.

This sequence joins TRBV7-2 and TRBJ1-2, with 10 positions matching TRBD1. The length of the CDR3 is 17 residues. The germline V gene has CDR1 SGHTA and CDR2 FQGNSA. After removal of 0 bases from V and 1 base from J, the junction contained 5 bases not matched to a gene. The CDR3 DNA reads as TGTGCCAGCAGCTTAGCGTTTGGGACAGGGGTTAACTATGGCTACACCTTC. Its translation is CASSLAFGTGVNYGYTF.

The rearrangement uses TRBV9 and TRBJ1-1; 7 nucleotides agree with TRBD1. CDR1 SGDLS and CDR2 YYNGEE come from the germline V gene. The length of the CDR3 is 15 residues. V was clipped by 4 bases and J by 2 bases; unmatched bases: 8. Written as DNA, the CDR3 is TGTGCCAGCAGCACAGGGGACCCGTTAAACACTGAAGCTTTCTTT. Amino acids: CASSTGDPLNTEAFF.

The chain carries TRBV30 and TRBJ2-2; D might be TRBD2 (5 bases). The length of the CDR3 is 14 residues. Germline CDR1 is GTSNPN and CDR2 is SVGIG (reference sequence). The V end lost 3 bases, the J end lost 3 bases, and 11 bases lay between the germline ends. The CDR3 sequence: CAWRGTADTGELFF. The CDR3 coding sequence is TGTGCCTGGAGGGGAACAGCGGACACCGGGGAGCTGTTTTTT.

This rearrangement joins TRBV5-1 to TRBJ2-3; 8 bases map to TRBD2. The germline V gene encodes CDR1 SGHRS and CDR2 YFSETQ. The V segment lost 0 bases and the J segment 4 bases; nucleotides outside the gene matches: 4. CDR3 length equals 15 residues. The CDR3 DNA is TGCGCCAGCAGCTTGGCCGGGGGGGCTCCAGATACGCAGTATTTT. Its translation: CASSLAGGAPDTQYF.

The chain carries TRBV25-1 and TRBJ2-7; 8 bases match TRBD1. Germline values: CDR1 MGHDK, CDR2 SYGVNS. The CDR3 consists of 12 residues. CDR3 loop: CSHRGSRREQYF. Here the CDR3 DNA reads TGTAGCCACAGGGGGTCCCGGAGAGAGCAGTACTTC.